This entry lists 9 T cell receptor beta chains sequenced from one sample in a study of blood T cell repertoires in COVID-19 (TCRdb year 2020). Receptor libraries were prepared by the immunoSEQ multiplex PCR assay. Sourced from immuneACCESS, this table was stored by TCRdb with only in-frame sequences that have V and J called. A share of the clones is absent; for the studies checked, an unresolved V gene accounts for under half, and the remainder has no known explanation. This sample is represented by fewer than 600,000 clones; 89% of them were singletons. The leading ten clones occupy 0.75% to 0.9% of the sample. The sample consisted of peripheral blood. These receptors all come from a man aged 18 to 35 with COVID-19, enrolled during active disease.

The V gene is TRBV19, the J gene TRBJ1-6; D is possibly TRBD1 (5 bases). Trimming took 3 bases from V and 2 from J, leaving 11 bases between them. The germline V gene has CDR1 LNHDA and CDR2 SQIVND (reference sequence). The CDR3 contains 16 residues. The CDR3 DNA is TGTGCCAGTAGTATTCGCGGGGCCCCCTATAATTCACCCCTCCACTTT. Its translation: CASSIRGAPYNSPLHF.

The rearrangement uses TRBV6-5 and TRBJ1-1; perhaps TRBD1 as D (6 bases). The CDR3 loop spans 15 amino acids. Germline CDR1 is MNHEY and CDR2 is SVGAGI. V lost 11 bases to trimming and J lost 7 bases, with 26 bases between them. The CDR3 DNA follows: TGTGCCGTCCATCTGCCCCTTGACAGGAGTCGTGAAGCTTTCTTT. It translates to CAVHLPLDRSREAFF.

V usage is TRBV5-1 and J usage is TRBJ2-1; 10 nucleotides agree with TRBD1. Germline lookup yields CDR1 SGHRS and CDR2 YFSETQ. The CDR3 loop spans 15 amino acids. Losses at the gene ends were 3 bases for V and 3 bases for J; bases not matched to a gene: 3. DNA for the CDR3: TGCGCCAGCAGCTCCCGGACAGGGGGCTACAATGAGCAGTTCTTC. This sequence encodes CASSSRTGGYNEQFF.

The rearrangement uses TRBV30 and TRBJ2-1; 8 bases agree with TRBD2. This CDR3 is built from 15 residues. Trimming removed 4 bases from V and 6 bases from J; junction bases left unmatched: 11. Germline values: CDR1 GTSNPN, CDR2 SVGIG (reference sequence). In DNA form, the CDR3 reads TGTGCCTGGAATAGCGGGACTGGCACCGCCAATGAGCAGTTCTTC. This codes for CAWNSGTGTANEQFF.

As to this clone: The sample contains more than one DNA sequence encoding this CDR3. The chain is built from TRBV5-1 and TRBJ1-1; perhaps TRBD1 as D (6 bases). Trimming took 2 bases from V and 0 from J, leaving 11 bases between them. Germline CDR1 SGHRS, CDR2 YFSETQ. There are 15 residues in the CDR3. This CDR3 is CASSLEQGMNTEAFF. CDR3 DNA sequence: TGCGCCAGCAGCTTAGAACAGGGCATGAACACTGAAGCTTTCTTT. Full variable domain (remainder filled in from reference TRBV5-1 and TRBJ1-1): KAGVTQTPRYLIKTRGQQVTLSCSPISGHRSVSWYQQTPGQGLQFLFEYFSETQRNKGNFPGRFSGRQFSNSRSEMNVSTLELGDSALYLCASSLEQGMNTEAFFGQGTRLTVV.

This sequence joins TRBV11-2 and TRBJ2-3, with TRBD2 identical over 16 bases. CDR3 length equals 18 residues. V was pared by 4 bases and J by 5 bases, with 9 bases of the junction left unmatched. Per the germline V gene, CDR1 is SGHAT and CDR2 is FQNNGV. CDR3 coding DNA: TGTGCCAGCAGCTCCCCGGGACTAGCGGGGGGGCCTGGAGATACGCAGTATTTT. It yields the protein CASSSPGLAGGPGDTQYF.

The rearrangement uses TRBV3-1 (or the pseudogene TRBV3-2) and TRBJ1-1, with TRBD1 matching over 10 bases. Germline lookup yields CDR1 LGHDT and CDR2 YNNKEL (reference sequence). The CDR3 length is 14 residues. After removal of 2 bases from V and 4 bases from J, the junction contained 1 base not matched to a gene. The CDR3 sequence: CASSQWTGGTEAFF. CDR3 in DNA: TGTGCCAGCAGCCAATGGACAGGGGGCACTGAAGCTTTCTTT.

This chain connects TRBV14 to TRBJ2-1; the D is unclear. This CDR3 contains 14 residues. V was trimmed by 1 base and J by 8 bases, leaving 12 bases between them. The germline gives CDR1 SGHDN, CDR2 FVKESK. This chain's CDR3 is CASSQVASSDEQFF. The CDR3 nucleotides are TGTGCCAGCAGCCAAGTCGCGAGTTCGGATGAGCAGTTCTTC.

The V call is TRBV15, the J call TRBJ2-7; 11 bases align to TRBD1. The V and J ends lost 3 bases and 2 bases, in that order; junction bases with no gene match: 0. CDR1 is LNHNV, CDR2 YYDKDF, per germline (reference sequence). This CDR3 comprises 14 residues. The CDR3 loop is CATSRGQGAYEQYF. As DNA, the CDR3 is TGTGCCACCAGCAGGGGACAGGGGGCCTACGAGCAGTACTTC. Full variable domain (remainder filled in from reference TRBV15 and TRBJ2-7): DAMVIQNPRYQVTQFGKPVTLSCSQTLNHNVMYWYQQKSSQAPKLLFHYYDKDFNNEADTPDNFQSRRPNTSFCFLDIRSPGLGDTAMYLCATSRGQGAYEQYFGPGTRLTVT.